This T cell receptor (beta chain) was sequenced for a study of technical replicates of blood from a handful of donors. To note about this clone: Germline is not matched at one junction end, which may reflect a read error.

Germline V gene sequence: CDR1 LNHDA, CDR2 SQIVND (reference sequence). CDR3 size: 13 residues. The assay was immunoSEQ multiplex PCR, and TCRdb's table has in-frame clones only and misses some. The table lists fewer than 90,000 clones, around 97% of them singletons. This sequence was found in a human donor in good health. This chain joins TRBV19 and TRBJ1-1, with 9 bases aligning to TRBD1. The sequenced material came from T cells isolated from PBMCs. CDR3: CASSTGGITEAFF. The CDR3 nucleotides are TGTGCCAGCAGTACAGGGGGCATCACTGAAGCTTTCTTT.